Listed below are T cell receptor beta chains from one sample, sequenced in a study of OX40 agonist ivuxolimab in advanced cancers. Measured with immunoSEQ multiplex PCR; TCRdb has only the in-frame clones, and not every one. The profile covers approximately 46,000 clones, with 70% to 80% appearing a single time and around 4.2% taken by the ten largest. Here the sequenced sample was CD4+ or CD8+ T cells sorted from blood, taken in a trial of the OX40 agonist ivuxolimab. The origin of the receptors is an adult with an advanced solid tumor such as melanoma, head and neck, liver or kidney cancer. Both conserved end residues are part of each CDR3. The order of the fields is CDR3 protein, CDR3 DNA, J gene, clone size, V gene, D gene. D genes are given only for firm matches. A clone size is listed for some rows: how often the clone was seen (once, few, many), or a class if it is expanded.

cdr3_aa: CASSRAGETQYF
cdr3_nt: TGTGCCAGCAGTCGAGCCGGGGAGACCCAGTACTTC
j_call: TRBJ2-5
clone_size: .
v_call: TRBV2
d_call: .

cdr3_aa: CASSVGLLLGNEQFF
cdr3_nt: TGTGCCAGCAGCGTAGGACTCCTATTGGGCAATGAGCAGTTCTTC
j_call: TRBJ2-1
clone_size: .
v_call: TRBV9
d_call: .

cdr3_aa: CASSPRDGYGYTF
cdr3_nt: TGTGCCAGCAGTCCCCGGGACGGTTATGGCTACACCTTC
j_call: TRBJ1-2
clone_size: few
v_call: TRBV6-1
d_call: .

cdr3_aa: CASSPTRTGNTDTQYF
cdr3_nt: TGTGCCAGCTCACCAACCAGAACAGGGAACACAGATACGCAGTATTTT
j_call: TRBJ2-3
clone_size: few
v_call: TRBV18
d_call: .

cdr3_aa: CASGDAGYTF
cdr3_nt: TGTGCTAGTGGGGACGCTGGCTACACCTTC
j_call: TRBJ1-2
clone_size: .
v_call: TRBV12-5
d_call: .

cdr3_aa: CASSLGLADYNEQFF
cdr3_nt: TGTGCCAGCAGCTTAGGACTAGCGGACTACAATGAGCAGTTCTTC
j_call: TRBJ2-1
clone_size: .
v_call: TRBV7-2
d_call: TRBD2

cdr3_aa: CASSLEGAGNSPLHF
cdr3_nt: TGTGCCAGCAGCTTGGAGGGGGCAGGCAATTCACCCCTCCACTTT
j_call: TRBJ1-6
clone_size: few
v_call: TRBV5-5
d_call: TRBD1

cdr3_aa: CASRYGTYEEKLFF
cdr3_nt: TGTGCCAGCAGGTATGGGACATATGAAGAAAAACTGTTTTTT
j_call: TRBJ1-4
clone_size: .
v_call: TRBV2
d_call: .

cdr3_aa: CASSLRLESRELFF
cdr3_nt: TGTGCCAGCAGCTTAAGATTGGAGTCCCGGGAGCTGTTTTTT
j_call: TRBJ2-2
clone_size: .
v_call: TRBV7-3
d_call: .

cdr3_aa: CASSVGLGHNTGELFF
cdr3_nt: TGTGCCAGCAGCGTAGGGCTGGGACACAATACCGGGGAGCTGTTTTTT
j_call: TRBJ2-2
clone_size: .
v_call: TRBV9
d_call: .

cdr3_aa: CATSRRAGNTEAFF
cdr3_nt: TGTGCCACCAGCAGGAGGGCGGGAAACACTGAAGCTTTCTTT
j_call: TRBJ1-1
clone_size: .
v_call: TRBV15
d_call: .